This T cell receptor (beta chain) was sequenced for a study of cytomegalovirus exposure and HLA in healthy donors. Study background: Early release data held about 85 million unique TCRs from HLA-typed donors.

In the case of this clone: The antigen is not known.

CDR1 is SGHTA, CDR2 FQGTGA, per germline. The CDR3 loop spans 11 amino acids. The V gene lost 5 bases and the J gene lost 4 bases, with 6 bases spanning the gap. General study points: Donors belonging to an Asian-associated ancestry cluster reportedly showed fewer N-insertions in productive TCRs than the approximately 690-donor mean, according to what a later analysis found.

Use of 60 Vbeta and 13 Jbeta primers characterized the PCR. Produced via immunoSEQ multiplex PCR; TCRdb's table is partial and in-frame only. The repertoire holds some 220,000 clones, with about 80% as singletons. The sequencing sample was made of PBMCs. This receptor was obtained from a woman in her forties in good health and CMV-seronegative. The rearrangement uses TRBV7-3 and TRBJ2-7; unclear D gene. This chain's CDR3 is CASSPTYEQYF. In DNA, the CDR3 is TGTGCCAGCAGCCCTACTTACGAGCAGTACTTC.